Listed below are T cell receptor beta chains from one sample, sequenced in a study of T cells after yellow fever vaccination. MiXCR, run by TCRdb on the 5' RACE reads, gives a single entry per CDR3 protein. The data show approximately 260,000 distinct CDR3 sequences, roughly 4.8% seen once. Here the sequenced sample was CD4+ T cells sorted from PBMCs, taken on the day of the yellow fever booster vaccination. These receptors all stem from a man aged 18 to 29 who received the YFV17D yellow fever vaccine. Both conserved end residues are part of each CDR3. D genes are given only for firm matches. Rows may omit the clone size; those that give it use once, few, many or a size class.

v_gene	abundance	j_gene	d_gene	CDR3aa	CDR3nt
TRBV5-4	.	TRBJ2-1	.	CASSLRTGTPSYNEQFF	TGTGCCAGCAGCTTGCGAACCGGGACACCCAGCTACAATGAGCAGTTCTTC
TRBV30	few	TRBJ1-5	TRBD1	CAWGGGQSNQPQHF	TGTGCCTGGGGGGGGGGACAGAGTAATCAGCCCCAGCATTTT
TRBV10-3	many	TRBJ1-3	.	CAISAAPEGNTIYF	TGTGCCATCAGTGCGGCCCCTGAGGGAAACACCATATATTTT
TRBV2	many	TRBJ2-5	.	CASSLSPVTLQTQYF	TGTGCCAGCAGCCTCTCCCCGGTGACTCTTCAGACCCAGTACTTC
TRBV5-4	many	TRBJ2-3	.	CASTPGPTDTQYF	TGTGCCAGCACCCCGGGGCCCACAGATACGCAGTATTTT
TRBV9	.	TRBJ2-2	.	CASSVDRDTGELFF	TGTGCCAGCAGCGTAGATCGAGACACCGGGGAGCTGTTTTTT
TRBV24-1	few	TRBJ1-2	TRBD1	CATSAGQVYGYTF	TGTGCCACCAGTGCGGGACAGGTCTATGGCTACACCTTC
TRBV5-1	many	TRBJ2-6	.	CASSLYGEGANVLTF	TGCGCCAGCAGCTTGTACGGGGAAGGGGCCAACGTCCTGACTTTC
TRBV2	.	TRBJ2-3	.	CASSETTDTQYF	TGTGCCAGCAGTGAAACCACAGATACGCAGTATTTT
TRBV28	many	TRBJ2-5	.	CASGPLGIQETQYF	TGTGCCAGTGGCCCATTGGGGATCCAAGAGACCCAGTACTTC
TRBV20-1	few	TRBJ1-1	.	CSARGGGAGGTEAFF	TGCAGTGCTAGAGGGGGAGGGGCAGGAGGCACTGAAGCTTTCTTT
TRBV6-2/TRBV6-3	many	TRBJ2-3	.	CASSRTGDTQYF	TGTGCCAGCAGTCGCACAGGGGATACGCAGTATTTT
TRBV5-1	many	TRBJ2-5	.	CASSIDAEETQYF	TGCGCCAGCAGCATCGACGCCGAGGAGACCCAGTACTTC
TRBV5-4	few	TRBJ2-4	.	CASSAGRNIQYF	TGTGCCAGCAGCGCAGGGAGAAACATTCAGTACTTC
TRBV6-4	.	TRBJ2-3	TRBD2	CASSEQAGGRADTQYF	TGTGCCAGCAGTGAACAGGCGGGGGGTCGGGCAGATACGCAGTATTTT
TRBV20-1	.	TRBJ1-2	TRBD1	CSAEQGAQGYTF	TGCAGTGCTGAACAGGGGGCGCAGGGCTACACCTTC
TRBV5-1	many	TRBJ1-1	.	CASSPREGMNTEAFF	TGCGCCAGCAGCCCCCGGGAAGGGATGAACACTGAAGCTTTCTTT
TRBV12-3/TRBV12-4	many	TRBJ2-5	TRBD1	CASSFRGLIETQYF	TGTGCCAGCAGTTTTAGGGGGCTGATTGAGACCCAGTACTTC
TRBV6-2/TRBV6-3	.	TRBJ2-7	.	CASSYSFRSYEQYF	TGTGCCAGCAGTTACTCGTTCCGGTCCTACGAGCAGTACTTC
TRBV5-1	many	TRBJ2-3	.	CASSPGGSGTDTQYF	TGCGCCAGCAGCCCTGGGGGCAGCGGGACAGATACGCAGTATTTT
TRBV28	many	TRBJ1-5	.	CASNRYGNQPQHF	TGTGCCAGCAACAGGTACGGCAATCAGCCCCAGCATTTT
TRBV5-1	many	TRBJ2-5	.	CASSRVQETQYF	TGCGCCAGCAGCCGGGTCCAAGAGACCCAGTACTTC
TRBV4-3	few	TRBJ2-3	TRBD2	CASSWDYLTDTQYF	TGCGCCAGCAGCTGGGACTACCTCACAGATACGCAGTATTTT
TRBV6-5	many	TRBJ2-3	.	CASSYWQGGAADTQYF	TGTGCCAGCAGTTACTGGCAGGGTGGTGCGGCAGATACGCAGTATTTT
TRBV3-1	many	TRBJ1-5	.	CASSQGSQGSYQPQHF	TGTGCCAGCAGCCAAGGTTCCCAGGGGTCGTATCAGCCCCAGCATTTT
TRBV6-2/TRBV6-3	many	TRBJ1-2	.	CASRGLGEAGYGYTF	TGTGCCAGCAGGGGGCTCGGCGAGGCGGGCTATGGCTACACCTTC
TRBV18	.	TRBJ2-5	.	CASSPVTRAQYF	TGTGCCAGCTCACCCGTGACGAGGGCCCAGTACTTC
TRBV21-1	.	TRBJ1-3	.	CASSKGNRGSGNTIYF	TGTGCCAGCAGCAAAGGGAACAGGGGTTCCGGAAACACCATATATTTT
TRBV18	many	TRBJ2-2	TRBD1	CASSGQGANTGELFF	TGTGCCAGCTCCGGACAGGGAGCGAACACCGGGGAGCTGTTTTTT
TRBV7-2	few	TRBJ1-4	.	CASSDQGPTNEKLFF	TGTGCCAGCAGCGACCAGGGGCCAACTAATGAAAAACTGTTTTTT
TRBV6-5	many	TRBJ1-5	.	CASRQGISQPQHF	TGTGCCAGCAGGCAGGGTATCTCCCAGCCCCAGCATTTT